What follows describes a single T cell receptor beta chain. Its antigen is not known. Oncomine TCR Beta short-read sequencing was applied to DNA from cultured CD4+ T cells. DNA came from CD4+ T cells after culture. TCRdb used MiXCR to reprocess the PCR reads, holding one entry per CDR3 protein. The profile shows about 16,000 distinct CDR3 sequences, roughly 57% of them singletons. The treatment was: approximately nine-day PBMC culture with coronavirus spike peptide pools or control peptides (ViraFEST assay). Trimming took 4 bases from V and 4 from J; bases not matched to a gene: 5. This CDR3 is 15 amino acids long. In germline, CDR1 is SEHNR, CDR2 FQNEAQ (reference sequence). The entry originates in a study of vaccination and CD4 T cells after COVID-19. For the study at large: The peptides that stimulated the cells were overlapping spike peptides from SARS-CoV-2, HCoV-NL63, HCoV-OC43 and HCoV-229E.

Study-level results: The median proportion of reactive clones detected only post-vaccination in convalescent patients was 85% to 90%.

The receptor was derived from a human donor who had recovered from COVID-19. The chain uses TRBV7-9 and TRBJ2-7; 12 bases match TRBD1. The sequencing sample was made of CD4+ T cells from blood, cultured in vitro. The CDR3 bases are TGTGCCAGCAGCTCCGGGACAGGGGGCCGATACGAGCAGTACTTC. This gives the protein CASSSGTGGRYEQYF.